Here is one T cell receptor beta chain with its context. What it binds is not known. With molecular barcodes, quantitative 5'-RACE was used to make the TCR beta libraries. TCRdb re-called the 5' RACE reads through MiXCR, storing one row per CDR3 protein. The table records roughly 230,000 distinct CDR3 sequences, under 12% of them present only once. This sample is part of a study of CD8 T cells in ankylosing spondylitis. Study-wide results and limits: CD8+ cells made up the disease-linked clones, which were relatively rare in peripheral blood. Made up of about eight highly homologous variants, a TCR beta motif appeared characteristic of ankylosing spondylitis blood.

V dropped 1 base and J dropped 2; count of bases not matched to a gene: 3. Germline CDR1 DFQATT, CDR2 SNEGSKA (reference sequence). CDR3 size: 15 residues. The source material was blood, either unsorted or a sorted T cell fraction (not recorded which). The TCR originated in a male donor with ankylosing spondylitis or in good health (not recorded which). This chain joins TRBV20-1 and TRBJ2-5; TRBD2 matches 11 bases. CDR3 protein: CSARVAGGPQETQYF. The CDR3 DNA follows: TGCAGTGCTAGAGTAGCGGGAGGGCCTCAAGAGACCCAGTACTTC.